This T cell receptor (beta chain) comes out of a study of T cell responses to AZD1222 COVID-19 vaccine. The study, taken as a whole, reports: Targets within unmutated variant regions were reportedly found for nearly half of spike-specific TCRs.

Germline CDR1 reads GTSNPN; CDR2 reads SVGIG (reference sequence). Trimming removed 8 bases from V and 2 bases from J, with 25 bases in between. This CDR3 is built from 16 residues. Data came from immunoSEQ multiplex PCR; TCRdb stores just in-frame clones and leaves some out. The table shows approximately 180,000 clones, with more than 80% occurring only once. About this clone itself: Its specificity is not known.

Sequenced material: peripheral blood, taken on day 0 of AZD1222 vaccination. The rearrangement uses TRBV30 and TRBJ2-7, with D possibly TRBD1 on 5 matching bases. The receptor comes from an adult in good health. CDR3 region: CAGQPVRQGKAYEQYF. DNA of the CDR3: TGTGCCGGGCAACCGGTACGGCAGGGAAAAGCCTACGAGCAGTACTTC. The whole variable domain, filled in from reference TRBV30 and TRBJ2-7, reads SQTIHQWPATLVQPVGSPLSLECTVEGTSNPNLYWYRQAAGRGLQLLFYSVGIGQISSEVPQNLSASRPQDRQFILSSKKLLLSDSGFYLCAGQPVRQGKAYEQYFGPGTRLTVT.